The next 17 T cell receptor beta chains were all read from a single sample in a study of human T cells and chemical hapten exposure. Time point: pre-sensitization, week 0. Noted treatment: therapeutic diphenylcyclopropenone sensitization with weekly scalp DPC. TCRdb analysed the RACE reads with MiXCR anew, one entry per CDR3 protein. The sample has 300,000 to 450,000 distinct CDR3 sequences; roughly 5% are singletons. Specimen: whole blood, collected in connection with sensitization to the hapten diphenylcyclopropenone (DPC). The receptors originated from a woman in her forties or fifties with alopecia areata. Some clones in this sample may be carry-over from other donors' samples.

The chain couples TRBV19 to TRBJ2-1; D is unresolved. The CDR3 sequence is 12 residues long. The germline CDR1 and CDR2 sequences are LNHDA and SQIVND (reference sequence). Trimming pared 5 bases from V and 9 bases from J, leaving 11 bases between. The CDR3 loop reads CASSVKLGEQFF. In DNA form, the CDR3 reads TGTGCCAGTAGTGTAAAATTAGGTGAGCAGTTCTTC.

This clonotype was observed at least ten times. The chain links TRBV29-1 to TRBJ1-1; D gene unclear. Germline assignment: CDR1 SQVTM and CDR2 ANQGSEA. This CDR3 region has 14 residues. Deletions cut 5 bases from V and 0 bases from J, with 13 bases between. In nucleotides, the CDR3 is TGCAGCGTTAGTAGCGCAGGATTGAACACTGAAGCTTTCTTT. Its translation is CSVSSAGLNTEAFF.

The sample holds a few counts of this clonotype. The chain links TRBV6-2 or TRBV6-3 to TRBJ1-1; D call uncertain. V was pared by 4 bases and J by 7 bases, with 16 bases between. This CDR3 region has 14 residues. Germline V CDR1 and CDR2: MNHEY, SVGEGT. CDR3 nucleotide sequence: TGTGCCAGCAGTTCCACCGCCTGGTCGGTTGAAGCTTTCTTT. As protein: CASSSTAWSVEAFF.

Worth noting for this clonotype: A much larger clone differs by one base, so this may be a read error. This chain connects TRBV6-1 to TRBJ2-3; D gene ambiguous. Germline loops: CDR1 MNHNS, CDR2 SASEGT. The V gene lost 4 bases and the J gene lost 1 base, with 6 bases spanning the gap. The length of the CDR3 is 13 residues. CDR3 protein: CASSVPGTDTQYF. In DNA form, the CDR3 reads TGTGCCAGCAGTGTCCCGGGCACAGATACGCAGTATTTT.

This clonotype was seen many times. The rearrangement uses TRBV27 and TRBJ2-2; 10 nucleotides align to TRBD2. CDR3 size: 18 residues. Germline assignment: CDR1 MNHEY and CDR2 SMNVEV (reference sequence). Germline trimming cut 1 base from V and 4 bases from J; bases unmatched to any gene: 9. The CDR3 sequence is CASSLWTSGGPFTGELFF. In nucleotides, the CDR3 is TGTGCCAGCAGTTTATGGACTAGCGGAGGGCCGTTCACCGGGGAGCTGTTTTTT.

J is TRBJ1-1 and V is TRBV12-3 or TRBV12-4; D gene unclear. The length of the CDR3 is 14 residues. The V end lost 3 bases, the J end lost 1 base, and 9 bases lay between the germline ends. In DNA form, the CDR3 reads TGTGCCAGCAGTTTCGGTACGGGGAACACTGAAGCTTTCTTT. This codes for CASSFGTGNTEAFF.

Many counts were recorded for this clonotype. The chain uses TRBV10-3 and TRBJ2-7, with D hard to call. This CDR3 has 15 amino acids. CDR1 is ENHRY and CDR2 is SYGVKD in the germline V gene. V was clipped by 3 bases and J by 5 bases, with 17 bases between them. Here the CDR3 DNA reads TGTGCCATCAGTGAAGTCCGACTCTCCTCTGACGAGCAGTACTTC. Its translation is CAISEVRLSSDEQYF.

There are a few counts of this clonotype. The chain uses TRBV10-3 and TRBJ1-6, with a weak D call TRBD1 (6 bases). The ends were cut back, 3 bases at V and 9 bases at J, with 12 bases in the middle. This CDR3 spans 14 amino acids. CDR1 and CDR2 from the germline V gene are ENHRY and SYGVKD. CDR3 sequence: CAISEGGVSSPLHF. The CDR3 DNA is TGTGCCATCAGTGAAGGGGGGGTTTCTTCACCCCTCCACTTT.

Many counts were recorded for this clonotype. This chain connects TRBV5-1 to TRBJ2-1, with a tentative D call TRBD2 (5 bases). The V gene's germline CDR1 is SGHRS and CDR2 YFSETQ. V lost 3 bases, J lost 2 bases, and 15 bases lay in between. The CDR3 runs 16 residues. The CDR3 DNA reads TGCGCCAGCAGCTCCAGCGGAAGTCCCCCCTACAATGAGCAGTTCTTC. Its translation is CASSSSGSPPYNEQFF.

This clonotype occurred a few times. The chain is built from TRBV10-3 and TRBJ1-1; the match to TRBD1 covers 8 bases. From germline, CDR1 is ENHRY and CDR2 SYGVKD. The CDR3 covers 13 residues. V shed 6 bases, J shed 4 bases, and the junction held 4 bases outside the gene matches. The DNA of the CDR3 is TGTGCCATCAGCTGGACAGGGAGCACTGAAGCTTTCTTT. Protein: CAISWTGSTEAFF.

A remark on this clonotype: It may be a read error: a sequence one base away is much more abundant. No conserved phenylalanine or tryptophan ends this CDR3, so it is likely a read error. The J gene is TRBJ2-4, the V gene TRBV11-2; 7 nucleotides align to TRBD1. Per germline, CDR1 SGHAT and CDR2 FQNNGV. CDR3 length equals 15 residues. V lost 6 bases, J lost 6 bases, and 11 bases stayed unmatched. CDR3 DNA: TGTGCCAGCAGTTTCACTGACAGGGTCGGAAACATTCAGTACTTA. This sequence encodes CASSFTDRVGNIQYL.

This clonotype has a count of ten or more. CDR3 sequence reads: CASSELRAQTGELFF. For the CDR3, the DNA is TGTGCCAGCAGTGAATTGAGGGCACAAACCGGGGAGCTGTTTTTT. The chain uses TRBV6-1 and TRBJ2-2; D possibly corresponds to TRBD2 (5 bases). The CDR3 covers 15 residues. With 2 bases removed from V and 5 bases from J, the gap between germline ends came to 12 bases. Germline V gene lookup returns CDR1 MNHNS and CDR2 SASEGT.

The chain uses TRBV2 and TRBJ2-3, with D perhaps TRBD1 (5 bases). Germline values: CDR1 SNHLY, CDR2 FYNNEI. Trimming pared 1 base from V and 4 bases from J, leaving 12 bases between. This CDR3 has 15 amino acids. Here the CDR3 reads CASSEGGRASDTQYF. CDR3 nucleotides: TGTGCCAGCAGTGAAGGGGGCAGGGCATCAGATACGCAGTATTTT.

There are many counts of this clonotype. This chain joins TRBV6-5 and TRBJ1-6; D remains unclear. Trimming left V 6 bases short and J 8 bases short, with 14 bases between. This CDR3 has 14 amino acids. Germline V gene data show CDR1 as MNHEY and CDR2 as SVGAGI. DNA for the CDR3: TGTGCCAGCAGGAGGACCGGCGGGGATTCACCCCTCCACTTT. Translated, it gives CASRRTGGDSPLHF.

The chain uses TRBV20-1 and TRBJ2-7, with TRBD1 identical over 11 bases. V lost 6 bases and J lost 2; bases outside the gene matches: 3. The germline CDR1 and CDR2 sequences are DFQATT and SNEGSKA (reference sequence). CDR3 length: 13 residues. CDR3: CSAPGQGAYEQYF. CDR3 bases: TGCAGTGCCCCGGGACAGGGGGCCTACGAGCAGTACTTC.

This clonotype showed up many times. V gene TRBV29-1 combines with J gene TRBJ1-2, with a tentative D call TRBD1 (6 bases). The CDR3 spans 14 residues. V lost 6 bases, J lost 8 bases, and 22 bases lay in between. Germline V gene sequence: CDR1 SQVTM, CDR2 ANQGSEA. The CDR3, as DNA: TGCAGCGTCGGCCCCGGAGGGGGGGCAGGAGGCTACACCTTC. Its protein product is CSVGPGGGAGGYTF.

This clonotype came up once. A clone one base away is much larger, so this may be a read error. The conserved final phenylalanine or tryptophan is absent from the CDR3, which likely points to a read error. The CDR3 nucleotides are TGTGCCACCAGTGATGCGGGACAGGGCAATCAGCCCCAGCATCTT. Translated: CATSDAGQGNQPQHL. V gene TRBV24-1 combines with J gene TRBJ1-5; 8 bases match TRBD1. Germline V gene data show CDR1 as KGHDR and CDR2 as SFDVKD. V lost 3 bases and J lost 2; bases outside the gene matches: 2. This CDR3 contains 15 residues.